This T cell receptor (beta chain) was captured by sequencing in a study of T cell changes during pregnancy in multiple sclerosis. The protocol was immunoSEQ multiplex PCR, while the TCRdb copy is restricted to in-frame clones and leaves out a portion. The data show about 75,000 clones, more than 70% seen once. Sequences were derived from peripheral blood, sampled in the first trimester of pregnancy. This receptor was taken from a female donor in good health, enrolled as a control in a pregnancy study.

CDR3 in DNA: TGTGCCAGCAGTTTAGGCAGGATCAGGTCCATTAGCAATCAGCCCCAGCATTTT. Translation gives CASSLGRIRSISNQPQHF. This sequence joins TRBV28 and TRBJ1-5; D is uncertain. The V end was cut by 2 bases, the J end by 0 bases, with 17 bases between. The CDR3 has 18 residues. Looked up from germline, CDR1 is MDHEN and CDR2 is SYDVKM.